These 31 T cell receptor beta chains were all obtained from the same sample, sequenced in a study of blood T cells in healthy people across ages (dated by TCRdb to between 2014 and 2016). The library was built by means of 5' RACE. The run used an Illumina HiSeq 2500. A second PCR of roughly 7 to 11 cycles was performed with a sample-barcoded 5' primer and a J-beta primer mix. TCRdb reran the public reads through fastp at Q25 and MiXCR, keeping productive beta chains. Each entry merges the rows of one CDR3 protein and shows their most common DNA and genes. This sample comprises about 720,000 distinct CDR3 sequences, about 20% of them detected only once. The ten most abundant clones make up approximately 20% of the sample. The sequenced sample consisted of blood. These receptors were taken from a man aged 65-85 years in good health.

The chain employs TRBV10-3 and TRBJ2-3; TRBD1 might be the D (6 bases). The CDR3 runs 14 residues. With 4 bases removed from V and 2 bases from J, the gap between germline ends came to 10 bases. Germline values: CDR1 ENHRY, CDR2 SYGVKD. The CDR3 region has the DNA TGTGCCATCAGTGCGGGACAAATCACAGATACGCAGTATTTT. Translated: CAISAGQITDTQYF.

This clonotype appeared a few times. The chain joins TRBV12-3 or TRBV12-4 to TRBJ2-3; the D gene is possibly TRBD2 (5 bases). V was cut by 6 bases and J by 6 bases, with 16 bases left in between. The CDR3 covers 14 residues. CDR3: CASRRTSNIDTQYF. The CDR3, as DNA: TGTGCCAGCAGGCGTACTAGTAATATTGATACGCAGTATTTT.

This clonotype came up a few times. The rearrangement uses TRBV29-1 and TRBJ1-4; 8 nucleotides align to TRBD1. The CDR3 consists of 13 residues. V lost 5 bases, J lost 6 bases, and 5 bases stayed unmatched. Germline CDR1 is SQVTM and CDR2 is ANQGSEA. DNA of the CDR3: TGCAGCGTTCTCAAGACAGGGGATGAAAAACTGTTTTTT. This sequence encodes CSVLKTGDEKLFF.

This clonotype was recorded many times. The genes are TRBV18 and TRBJ2-5, with a weak D call TRBD1 (5 bases). Trimming stripped 8 bases from V and 4 bases from J, with 8 bases between. CDR1 and CDR2 (germline): KGHSH, LQKENI. This CDR3 has 11 residues. This CDR3 is CASSTGETQYF. CDR3 sequence (DNA): TGTGCCAGCAGCACAGGAGAGACCCAGTACTTC.

J is TRBJ1-1 and V is TRBV10-3, with D unresolved. The CDR3 extends over 11 amino acids. The germline CDR1 and CDR2 sequences are ENHRY and SYGVKD. Trimming pared 2 bases from V and 10 bases from J, leaving 8 bases between. CDR3 DNA: TGTGCCATCAGTGAGAGGGAGGTAGCTTTCTTT. This gives the protein CAISEREVAFF.

The gene calls are TRBV6-6 and TRBJ1-4, with TRBD1 matching 8 bases. This CDR3 contains 14 residues. V lost 7 bases to trimming and J lost 4 bases; unmatched junction nucleotides: 5. Germline loops: CDR1 MNHNY, CDR2 SVGAGI (reference sequence). The DNA for the CDR3 is TGTGCCAGCATGGACAGGGCCTATAATGAAAAACTGTTTTTT. Amino acid sequence: CASMDRAYNEKLFF.

This sequence joins TRBV18 and TRBJ1-4, with D possibly being TRBD1 (6 bases). Trimming removed 3 bases at V and 5 bases at J, with 13 bases between. This CDR3 has 15 residues. Per the germline V gene, CDR1 is KGHSH and CDR2 is LQKENI. This chain's CDR3 is CASSPVTGLNEKLFF. CDR3 in DNA: TGTGCCAGCTCACCCGTGACAGGACTAAATGAAAAACTGTTTTTT.

This clonotype was detected a few times. The genes are TRBV6-2 or TRBV6-3 and TRBJ2-1; 7 positions match TRBD2. The germline gives CDR1 MNHEY, CDR2 SVGEGT. The J segment lost 4 bases and the V segment lost 2 bases, leaving 5 bases of the junction unmatched. CDR3 size: 15 residues. DNA of the CDR3: TGTGCCAGCAGTTACCCGTTGGGGGGGTACAATGAGCAGTTCTTC. It is translated as CASSYPLGGYNEQFF.

This clonotype was seen more than once but under ten times. The rearrangement links TRBV27 to TRBJ2-2; D is uncertain. V lost 2 bases, J lost 5 bases, and 6 bases lay in between. Germline CDR1 MNHEY, CDR2 SMNVEV (reference sequence). The CDR3 loop spans 13 amino acids. CDR3 region: CASSLMGTGELFF. The CDR3 bases are TGTGCCAGCAGTTTAATGGGAACCGGGGAGCTGTTTTTT.

This clonotype was counted between two and nine times. This chain connects TRBV12-3 or TRBV12-4 to TRBJ2-4; maybe TRBD1 (6 bases). The CDR3 contains 15 residues. The V end was cut by 3 bases, the J end by 2 bases, with 11 bases between. The CDR3, as DNA: TGTGCCAGCAGTTTGTCGCAGGGGACCAAAAACATTCAGTACTTC. It encodes CASSLSQGTKNIQYF.

This clonotype has just a few counts. The rearrangement joins TRBV11-2 to TRBJ1-2; D gene unclear. Germline V gene data show CDR1 as SGHAT and CDR2 as FQNNGV. Trimming removed 1 base at V and 8 bases at J, with 11 bases between. This CDR3 has 13 residues. DNA of the CDR3: TGTGCCAGCAGCTTAGCTGTCCATAGGGGCTACACCTTC. It translates to CASSLAVHRGYTF.

The CDR3 DNA follows: TGCAGTGCTAGGTCGACAGGGGAATACTATGGCTACACCTTC. The encoded protein is CSARSTGEYYGYTF. This sequence joins TRBV20-1 and TRBJ1-2, with TRBD1 identical over 8 bases. The CDR3 consists of 14 residues. Germline loops: CDR1 DFQATT, CDR2 SNEGSKA (reference sequence). J lost 3 bases, V lost 3 bases, and 6 bases had no gene match.

This clonotype came up a few times. The V gene is TRBV11-3, the J gene TRBJ1-4; tentatively, D is TRBD1 (5 bases). The CDR3 contains 14 residues. V dropped 4 bases and J dropped 8 bases, with 14 bases sitting between them. Looked up from germline, CDR1 is SGHNT and CDR2 is YENEEA. The CDR3 reads CASSSTAAGEKLFF. In DNA form, the CDR3 reads TGTGCCAGCAGCTCGACAGCAGCGGGGGAAAAACTGTTTTTT.

This clonotype was seen many times. The chain links TRBV12-3 or TRBV12-4 to TRBJ1-2; D ambiguous. The CDR3 is made up of 13 amino acids. V lost 2 bases and J 5 bases, leaving 9 bases between the germline ends. This CDR3 reads CASSLTRVYGYTF. CDR3 bases: TGTGCCAGCAGTTTAACCCGGGTTTATGGCTACACCTTC.

This clonotype has more than one count but fewer than ten. This chain connects TRBV27 to TRBJ2-7, with D hard to call. The CDR3 covers 15 residues. Trimming stripped 0 bases from V and 2 bases from J, with 11 bases between. Germline V gene data show CDR1 as MNHEY and CDR2 as SMNVEV (reference sequence). This CDR3 reads CASSLSGLGPYEQYF. The CDR3 coding sequence is TGTGCCAGCAGTTTATCTGGTCTGGGCCCCTACGAGCAGTACTTC.

V and J are TRBV12-3 or TRBV12-4 and TRBJ1-2, with 7 bases identical to TRBD1. Losses at the gene ends were 5 bases for V and 8 bases for J; bases not matched to a gene: 8. The CDR3 contains 13 residues. CDR3 region: CASSLTGQSGYTF. DNA of the CDR3: TGTGCCAGCAGTCTTACGGGACAGTCCGGCTACACCTTC.

The rearrangement uses TRBV27 and TRBJ2-7; possible D gene TRBD2, 6 bases. V lost 3 bases to trimming and J lost 0 bases, with 12 bases between them. Germline lookup yields CDR1 MNHEY and CDR2 SMNVEV (reference sequence). This CDR3 is 15 amino acids long. CDR3 amino acids: CASSFLADGSYEQYF. Here the CDR3 DNA reads TGTGCCAGCAGTTTTTTAGCGGACGGCTCCTACGAGCAGTACTTC.

This clonotype was recorded a few times. V is TRBV10-3 and J is TRBJ2-5; D unclear. Looked up from germline, CDR1 is ENHRY and CDR2 is SYGVKD. The CDR3 is 12 amino acids. The V gene lost 7 bases and the J gene lost 0 bases, with 6 bases spanning the gap. CDR3 bases: TGTGCCATCAAACATGACCAAGAGACCCAGTACTTC. It specifies CAIKHDQETQYF.

This clonotype was observed a few times. One end of the junction does not line up with germline, which may come from a read error. The V and J genes are TRBV6-6 and TRBJ2-1, with 14 bases that match TRBD2. Germline V lookup: CDR1 MNHNY, CDR2 SVGAGI (reference sequence). The CDR3 has 16 amino acids. In DNA form, the CDR3 reads TGTGCCAGCAGTTACTCGACTAGCGGGAGGGGGAATGAGCTGTTCTTC. Its translation is CASSYSTSGRGNELFF.

The genes are TRBV20-1 and TRBJ2-7, with TRBD1 identical over 9 bases. The germline gives CDR1 DFQATT, CDR2 SNEGSKA (reference sequence). The CDR3 has 14 amino acids. Trimming took 4 bases from V and 4 from J; bases not matched to a gene: 8. The CDR3 sequence: CSAIGTGKGYEQYF. DNA for the CDR3: TGCAGTGCTATTGGGACAGGGAAAGGGTACGAGCAGTACTTC.

This clonotype was observed at least ten times. V and J are TRBV5-1 and TRBJ2-5; TRBD2 might be the D (5 bases). With 4 bases removed from V and 4 bases from J, the gap between germline ends came to 5 bases. This CDR3 is 11 amino acids long. Germline V CDR1 and CDR2: SGHRS, YFSETQ. The chain's CDR3 is CASSGRETQYF. CDR3 DNA: TGCGCCAGCAGCGGGAGAGAGACCCAGTACTTC. Using reference TRBV5-1 and TRBJ2-5 for the parts outside the CDR3, the full variable domain is KAGVTQTPRYLIKTRGQQVTLSCSPISGHRSVSWYQQTPGQGLQFLFEYFSETQRNKGNFPGRFSGRQFSNSRSEMNVSTLELGDSALYLCASSGRETQYFGPGTRLLVL.

The chain uses TRBV5-1 and TRBJ1-2; unclear D gene. This CDR3 is built from 15 residues. Germline V gene data show CDR1 as SGHRS and CDR2 as YFSETQ. The ends were cut back, 0 bases at V and 4 bases at J, with 13 bases in the middle. DNA for the CDR3: TGCGCCAGCAGCTTGGATCGTATTAGGGCCTATGGCTACACCTTC. The encoded protein is CASSLDRIRAYGYTF.

This chain joins TRBV7-9 and TRBJ1-2; no reliable D call. The germline gives CDR1 SEHNR, CDR2 FQNEAQ (reference sequence). V gave up 2 bases and J gave up 4 bases, with 14 bases separating them. This CDR3 is built from 15 residues. CDR3 sequence reads: CASSLHSGAGYGYTF. As DNA, the CDR3 is TGTGCCAGCAGCTTACATAGTGGAGCGGGCTATGGCTACACCTTC.

CDR3 amino acids: CASSLGTSGHYNEQFF. The CDR3 coding sequence is TGTGCCAGCAGCTTAGGGACTAGCGGGCATTACAATGAGCAGTTCTTC. This rearrangement joins TRBV7-9 to TRBJ2-1; 11 nucleotides align to TRBD2. The CDR3 covers 16 residues. J lost 4 bases, V lost 1 base, and 3 bases had no gene match. From germline, CDR1 is SEHNR and CDR2 FQNEAQ (reference sequence). The full variable domain, in which reference TRBV7-9 and TRBJ2-1 provide the parts outside the CDR3, is DTGVSQNPRHKITKRGQNVTFRCDPISEHNRLYWYRQTLGQGPEFLTYFQNEAQLEKSRLLSDRFSAERPKGSFSTLEIQRTEQGDSAMYLCASSLGTSGHYNEQFFGPGTRLTVL.

This clonotype was recorded a few times. The chain links TRBV12-3 or TRBV12-4 to TRBJ1-6; 7 bases are shared with TRBD1. V lost 6 bases and J lost 6; bases outside the gene matches: 8. The CDR3 is 15 residues long. The CDR3 nucleotides are TGTGCCAGCAGAAAAACAGGGGTTAGTAATTCACCCCTCCACTTT. It encodes CASRKTGVSNSPLHF.

A few counts support this clonotype. This chain joins TRBV3-1 and TRBJ2-1; the D gene is possibly TRBD2 (6 bases). CDR3 length equals 15 residues. Trimming pared 2 bases from V and 5 bases from J, leaving 13 bases between. Germline CDR1 is LGHDT and CDR2 is YNNKEL (reference sequence). The CDR3 coding sequence is TGTGCCAGCAGCCAAAGCCGGGGCGGGGACAATGAGCAGTTCTTC. It codes for CASSQSRGGDNEQFF.

This clonotype was picked up a small number of times. This chain uses TRBV7-2 with TRBJ2-2, with D perhaps TRBD2 (6 bases). The CDR3 runs 17 residues. Germline assignment: CDR1 SGHTA and CDR2 FQGNSA. Trimming removed 2 bases from V and 5 bases from J, with 18 bases in between. The CDR3 is CASSLWGGGSRTGELFF. The CDR3 DNA reads as TGTGCCAGCAGCTTATGGGGAGGAGGGAGTAGGACCGGGGAGCTGTTTTTT. Complete variable domain (other parts from reference TRBV7-2 and TRBJ2-2): GAGVSQSPSNKVTEKGKDVELRCDPISGHTALYWYRQSLGQGLEFLIYFQGNSAPDKSGLPSDRFSAERTGGSVSTLTIQRTQQEDSAVYLCASSLWGGGSRTGELFFGEGSRLTVL.

This clonotype was counted only a few times. The J gene is TRBJ2-3, the V gene TRBV9, with D tentatively TRBD2 (7 bases). The V end lost 0 bases, the J end lost 4 bases, and 12 bases lay between the germline ends. The CDR3 totals 15 residues. Germline values: CDR1 SGDLS, CDR2 YYNGEE. The CDR3: CASSVGAGAPDTQYF. DNA of the CDR3: TGTGCCAGCAGCGTAGGGGCGGGGGCCCCAGATACGCAGTATTTT.

This chain joins TRBV6-2 or TRBV6-3 and TRBJ2-3; tentative D call: TRBD1 (5 bases). The V gene lost 7 bases and the J gene lost 1 base, with 9 bases spanning the gap. This CDR3 region has 13 residues. The germline V gene encodes CDR1 MNHEY and CDR2 SVGEGT. CDR3 in DNA: TGTGCCAGCATTAAGACAGGCACAGATACGCAGTATTTT. Its protein is CASIKTGTDTQYF.

The chain combines TRBV30 with TRBJ2-1; 14 nucleotides match TRBD2. V was clipped by 7 bases and J by 9 bases; unmatched bases: 11. Germline V gene lookup returns CDR1 GTSNPN and CDR2 SVGIG (reference sequence). CDR3 size: 15 residues. In nucleotides, the CDR3 is TGTGCCTTGTCCGGGACTAGCGGGAGCACGGGTGAGCAGTTCTTC. Residues: CALSGTSGSTGEQFF.

V usage is TRBV28 and J usage is TRBJ2-4, with a possible D match to TRBD1 (7 bases). Trimming removed 9 bases at V and 1 base at J, with 16 bases between. Germline V lookup: CDR1 MDHEN, CDR2 SYDVKM. The CDR3 is 15 amino acids. CDR3 region: CASKEGAAAKNIQYF. The CDR3 DNA reads as TGTGCCAGTAAGGAGGGGGCGGCGGCCAAAAACATTCAGTACTTC.